The T cell receptor beta chain under discussion was sequenced for a study of blood T cells in healthy people across ages. A J-beta primer mix and a sample-barcoded 5' primer were used in a second PCR of about 6 to 12 cycles. TCRdb analysed the 5' RACE reads with MiXCR anew, one entry per CDR3 protein. Of roughly 800,000 distinct CDR3 sequences in the sample, around a quarter were seen once. The trim removed 3 bases at V and 7 bases at J, leaving 5 bases unmatched. The CDR3 runs 15 residues. Per germline, CDR1 MDHEN and CDR2 SYDVKM. The same data also went into a second study, on T cells of mothers and their children.

The sequence derives from a boy between 10 and 17 years old in good health. The chain links TRBV28 to TRBJ1-6; 8 positions agree with TRBD1. The sample consisted of blood. CDR3 residues: CASSFYRGGNSPLHF. DNA of the CDR3: TGTGCCAGCAGTTTTTACAGGGGGGGAAATTCACCCCTCCACTTT.